This is a list of T cell receptor beta chains from one sample in a study of blood T cell repertoires in COVID-19. The assay was immunoSEQ multiplex PCR, and TCRdb's table has in-frame clones only and misses some. This table has roughly 43,000 clones, about four fifths appearing once. The sample comprised peripheral blood. Source of these receptors: a woman aged 70 to 79 with acute or convalescent COVID-19. CDR3s include the opening cysteine and the closing phenylalanine or tryptophan. The order of the fields is J gene, V gene, D gene, CDR3 protein. A D gene is named only where the DNA matches it firmly.

>TRBJ1-1|TRBV6-2/TRBV6-3|-
CASSTRYRAFF
>TRBJ2-3|TRBV5-4|-
CASSLASEDTQYF
>TRBJ2-3|TRBV19|TRBD2
CASSRTSDTDTQYF
>TRBJ2-1|TRBV21-1|-
CASSKSGQFNEQFF
>TRBJ2-3|TRBV7-8|TRBD2
CASSLRMSGSSTDTQYF
>TRBJ2-1|TRBV24-1|-
CATSDPQGGSYNEQFF
>TRBJ2-7|TRBV6-5|TRBD2
CASTFLAAAYEQYF
>TRBJ1-1|TRBV7-8|-
CASSFTANTEAFF
>TRBJ2-3|TRBV24-1|-
CATSDVNREPNTQYF
>TRBJ2-7|TRBV6-2/TRBV6-3|-
CASTPIGWSAEQYF
>TRBJ1-5|TRBV27|-
CASRQRAGENQPQHF
>TRBJ1-1|TRBV19|-
CASRFQGLGTEAFF
>TRBJ2-3|TRBV2|-
CASSVSGTPKGTQYF
>TRBJ2-5|TRBV3-1/TRBV3-2|TRBD2
CASSRGLAGFKETQYF
>TRBJ2-3|TRBV5-1|TRBD2
CASSFSGASTDTQYF
>TRBJ1-3|TRBV28|TRBD1
CASSQGAGNTIYF
>TRBJ1-1|TRBV7-9|-
CASSSPFTTNTEAFF
>TRBJ2-1|TRBV5-4|TRBD2
CASSSLLAGVLNEQFF
>TRBJ2-1|TRBV30|-
CAWGGRGGWSNEQFF
>TRBJ1-5|TRBV24-1|-
CATSDTGKVGQPQHF
>TRBJ2-1|TRBV7-9|-
CASSSFRDEQFF
>TRBJ2-5|TRBV28|TRBD2
CASIYSGRASNGETQYF
>TRBJ2-7|TRBV18|-
CASSPLDSAEQYF
>TRBJ1-2|TRBV28|TRBD1
CASSPPRHRGLYGYTF
>TRBJ2-5|TRBV30|TRBD2
CAWTGTSGRKTQYF
>TRBJ1-1|TRBV4-1|-
CASSQFGREAFF
>TRBJ1-2|TRBV6-5|TRBD1
CAALTGGFYYGYTF
>TRBJ2-5|TRBV9|TRBD2
CASSADSGNRKETQYF
>TRBJ2-7|TRBV3-1/TRBV3-2|TRBD2
CASSRGGTSYEQYF
>TRBJ2-3|TRBV11-2|-
CASSLFVAASTDTQYF
>TRBJ2-5|TRBV11-2|TRBD1
CASSRDRGETQYF
>TRBJ1-2|TRBV19|-
CASKGTGGAYGYTF
>TRBJ2-7|TRBV28|TRBD1
CASSSGQGDSYEQYF
>TRBJ2-5|TRBV7-3|TRBD2
CASSYQAGGGQETQYF
>TRBJ1-1|TRBV2|-
CARTRGTEAFF
>TRBJ2-5|TRBV11-2|-
CASSFPTAYRETQYF
>TRBJ1-2|TRBV24-1|-
CATSDSLTGADF
>TRBJ2-3|TRBV7-2|TRBD2
CASNSPRPGGTTDTQYF